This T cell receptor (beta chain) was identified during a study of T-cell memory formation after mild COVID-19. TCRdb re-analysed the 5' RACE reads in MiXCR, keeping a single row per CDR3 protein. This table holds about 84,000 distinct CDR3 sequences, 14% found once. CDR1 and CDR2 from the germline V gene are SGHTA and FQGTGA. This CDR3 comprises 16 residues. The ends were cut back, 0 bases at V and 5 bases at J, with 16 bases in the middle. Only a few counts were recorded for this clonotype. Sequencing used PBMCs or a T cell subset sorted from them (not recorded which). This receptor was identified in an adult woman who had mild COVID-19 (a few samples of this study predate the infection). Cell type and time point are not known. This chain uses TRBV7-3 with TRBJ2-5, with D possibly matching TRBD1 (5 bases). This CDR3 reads CASSLTGQGLGETQYF. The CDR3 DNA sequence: TGTGCCAGCAGCTTAACGGGTCAGGGTCTCGGGGAGACCCAGTACTTC.